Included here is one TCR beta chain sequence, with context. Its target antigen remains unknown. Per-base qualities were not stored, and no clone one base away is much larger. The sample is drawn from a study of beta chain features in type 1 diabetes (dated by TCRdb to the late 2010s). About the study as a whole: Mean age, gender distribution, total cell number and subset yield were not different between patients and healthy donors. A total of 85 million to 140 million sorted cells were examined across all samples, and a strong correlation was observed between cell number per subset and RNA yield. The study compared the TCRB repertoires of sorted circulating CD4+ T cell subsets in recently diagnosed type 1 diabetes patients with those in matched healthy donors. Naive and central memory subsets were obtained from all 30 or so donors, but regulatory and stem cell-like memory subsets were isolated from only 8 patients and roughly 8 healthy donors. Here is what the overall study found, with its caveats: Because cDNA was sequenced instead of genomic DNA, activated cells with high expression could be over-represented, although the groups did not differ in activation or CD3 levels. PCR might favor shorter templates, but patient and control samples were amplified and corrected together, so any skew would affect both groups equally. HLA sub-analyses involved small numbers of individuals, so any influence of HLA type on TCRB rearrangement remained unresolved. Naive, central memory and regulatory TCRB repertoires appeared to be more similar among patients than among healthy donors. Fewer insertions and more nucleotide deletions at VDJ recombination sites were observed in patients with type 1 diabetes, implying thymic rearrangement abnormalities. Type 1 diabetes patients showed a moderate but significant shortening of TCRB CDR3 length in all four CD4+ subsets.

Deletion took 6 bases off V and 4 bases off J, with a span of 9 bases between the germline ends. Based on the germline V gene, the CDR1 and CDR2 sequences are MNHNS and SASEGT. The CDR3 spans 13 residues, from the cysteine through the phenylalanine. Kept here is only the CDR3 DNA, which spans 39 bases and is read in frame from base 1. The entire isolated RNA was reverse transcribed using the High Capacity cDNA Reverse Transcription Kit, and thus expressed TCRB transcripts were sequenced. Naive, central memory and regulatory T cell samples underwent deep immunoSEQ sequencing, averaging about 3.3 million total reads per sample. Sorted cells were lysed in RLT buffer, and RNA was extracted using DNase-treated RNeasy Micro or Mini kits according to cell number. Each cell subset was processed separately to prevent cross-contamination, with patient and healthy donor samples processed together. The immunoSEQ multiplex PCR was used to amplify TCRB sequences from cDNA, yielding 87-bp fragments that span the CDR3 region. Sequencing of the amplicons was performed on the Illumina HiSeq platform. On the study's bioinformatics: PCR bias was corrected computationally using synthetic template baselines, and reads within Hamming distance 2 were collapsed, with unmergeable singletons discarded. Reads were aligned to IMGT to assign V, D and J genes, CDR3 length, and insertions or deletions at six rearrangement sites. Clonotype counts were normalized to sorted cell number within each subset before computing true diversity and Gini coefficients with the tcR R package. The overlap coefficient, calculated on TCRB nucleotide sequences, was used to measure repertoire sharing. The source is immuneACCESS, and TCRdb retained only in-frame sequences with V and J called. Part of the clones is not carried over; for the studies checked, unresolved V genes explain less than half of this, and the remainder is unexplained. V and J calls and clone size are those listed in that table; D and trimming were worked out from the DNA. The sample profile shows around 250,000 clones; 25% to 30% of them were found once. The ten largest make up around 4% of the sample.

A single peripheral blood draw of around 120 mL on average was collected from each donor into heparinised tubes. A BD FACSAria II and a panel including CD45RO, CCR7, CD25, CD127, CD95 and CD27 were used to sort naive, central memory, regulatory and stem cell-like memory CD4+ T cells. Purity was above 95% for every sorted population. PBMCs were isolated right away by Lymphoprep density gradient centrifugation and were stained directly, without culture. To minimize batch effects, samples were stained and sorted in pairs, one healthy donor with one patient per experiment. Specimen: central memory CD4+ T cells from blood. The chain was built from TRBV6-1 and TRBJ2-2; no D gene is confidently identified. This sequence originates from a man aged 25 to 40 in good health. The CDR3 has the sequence CASREYRTGELFF. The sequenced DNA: TGTGCCAGCAGGGAGTATCGCACCGGGGAGCTGTTTTTT.